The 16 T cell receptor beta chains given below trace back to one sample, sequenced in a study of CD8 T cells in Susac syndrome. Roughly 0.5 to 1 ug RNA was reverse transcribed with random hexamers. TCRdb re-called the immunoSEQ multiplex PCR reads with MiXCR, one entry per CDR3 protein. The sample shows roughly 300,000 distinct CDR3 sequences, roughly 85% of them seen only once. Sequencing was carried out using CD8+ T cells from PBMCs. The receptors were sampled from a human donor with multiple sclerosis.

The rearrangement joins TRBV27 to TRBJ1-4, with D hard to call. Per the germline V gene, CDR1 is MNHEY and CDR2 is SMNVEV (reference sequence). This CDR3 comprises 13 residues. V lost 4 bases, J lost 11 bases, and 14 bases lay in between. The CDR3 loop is CASSSGYARKLFF. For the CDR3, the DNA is TGTGCCAGCAGTTCCGGTTACGCGCGGAAACTGTTTTTT. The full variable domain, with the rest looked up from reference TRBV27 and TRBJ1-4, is EAQVTQNPRYLITVTGKKLTVTCSQNMNHEYMSWYRQDPGLGLRQIYYSMNVEVTDKGDVPEGYKVSRKEKRNFPLILESPSPNQTSLYFCASSSGYARKLFFGSGTQLSVL.

CDR3 DNA sequence: TGTGCCAGCAGTTTTGGGTTAAAAGGTCTAGCGGCCTACGAGCAGTACTTC. This encodes CASSFGLKGLAAYEQYF. The chain combines TRBV12-3 or TRBV12-4 with TRBJ2-7, with TRBD2 matching 7 bases. This CDR3 region has 17 residues. Trimming took 3 bases from V and 2 from J; bases not matched to a gene: 13.

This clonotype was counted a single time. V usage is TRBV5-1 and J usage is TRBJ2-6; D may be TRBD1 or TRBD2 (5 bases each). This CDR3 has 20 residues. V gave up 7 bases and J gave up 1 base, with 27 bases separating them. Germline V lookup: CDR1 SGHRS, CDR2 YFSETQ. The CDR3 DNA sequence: TGCGCCAGCTGCTCTTGGGGGTACACTCTCAAGGGTTCTGGGGCCAACGTCCTGACTTTC. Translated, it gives CASCSWGYTLKGSGANVLTF. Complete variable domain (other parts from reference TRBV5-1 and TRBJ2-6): KAGVTQTPRYLIKTRGQQVTLSCSPISGHRSVSWYQQTPGQGLQFLFEYFSETQRNKGNFPGRFSGRQFSNSRSEMNVSTLELGDSALYLCASCSWGYTLKGSGANVLTFGAGSRLTVL.

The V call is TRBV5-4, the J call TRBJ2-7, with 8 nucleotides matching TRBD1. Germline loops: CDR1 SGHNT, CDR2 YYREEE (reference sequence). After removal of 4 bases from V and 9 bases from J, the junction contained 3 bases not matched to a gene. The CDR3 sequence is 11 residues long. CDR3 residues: CASSAGGPQYF. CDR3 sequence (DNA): TGTGCCAGCAGCGCAGGGGGCCCGCAGTACTTC. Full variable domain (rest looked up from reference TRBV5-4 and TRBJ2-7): ETGVTQSPTHLIKTRGQQVTLRCSSQSGHNTVSWYQQALGQGPQFIFQYYREEENGRGNFPPRFSGLQFPNYSSELNVNALELDDSALYLCASSAGGPQYFGPGTRLTVT.

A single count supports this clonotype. As DNA, the CDR3 is TGTGCCAGCAGTTTCCGAGGCGGGGGGCCCGGGGATACGCAGTATTTT. It codes for CASSFRGGGPGDTQYF. The genes are TRBV27 and TRBJ2-3; 8 positions agree with TRBD2. This CDR3 comprises 16 residues. The trim removed 3 bases at V and 6 bases at J, leaving 11 bases unmatched. Germline V lookup: CDR1 MNHEY, CDR2 SMNVEV (reference sequence).

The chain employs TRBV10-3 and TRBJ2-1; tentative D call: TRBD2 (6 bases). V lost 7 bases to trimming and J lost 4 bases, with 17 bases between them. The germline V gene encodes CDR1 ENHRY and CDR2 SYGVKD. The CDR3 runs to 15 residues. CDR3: CAIKETGLAYNEQFF. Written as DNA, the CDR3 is TGTGCCATCAAGGAAACGGGACTGGCTTACAATGAGCAGTTCTTC.

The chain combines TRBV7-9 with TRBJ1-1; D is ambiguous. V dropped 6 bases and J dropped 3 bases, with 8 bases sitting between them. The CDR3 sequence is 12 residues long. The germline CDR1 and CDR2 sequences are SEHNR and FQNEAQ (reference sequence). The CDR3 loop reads CASRMEHTEAFF. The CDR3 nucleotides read TGTGCCAGCAGGATGGAACACACTGAAGCTTTCTTT.

CDR3 coding DNA: TGTGCCAGCAGTTTAGAGGCAGACACCATATATTTT. Its protein is CASSLEADTIYF. The chain uses TRBV12-3 or TRBV12-4 and TRBJ1-3; no firm D call. CDR3 length equals 12 residues. V was trimmed by 1 base and J by 8 bases, leaving 6 bases between them.

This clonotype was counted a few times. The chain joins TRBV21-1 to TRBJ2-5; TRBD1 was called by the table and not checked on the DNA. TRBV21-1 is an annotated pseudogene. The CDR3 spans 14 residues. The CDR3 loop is CASSKGHGEETQYF. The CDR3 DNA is TGTGCCAGCAGCAAAGGACATGGGGAAGAGACCCAGTACTTC.

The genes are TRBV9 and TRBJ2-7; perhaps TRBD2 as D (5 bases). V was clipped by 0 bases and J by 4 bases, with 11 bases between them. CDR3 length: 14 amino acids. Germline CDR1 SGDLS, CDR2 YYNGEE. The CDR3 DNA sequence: TGTGCCAGCAGCGTAGCCGATGGAGGATACGAGCAGTACTTC. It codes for CASSVADGGYEQYF.

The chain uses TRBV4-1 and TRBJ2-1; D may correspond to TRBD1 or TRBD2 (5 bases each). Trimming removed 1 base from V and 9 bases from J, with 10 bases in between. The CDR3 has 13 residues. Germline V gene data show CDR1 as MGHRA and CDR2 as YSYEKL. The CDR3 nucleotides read TGCGCCAGCAGCCAAGTTCCAGGGACTGAGCAGTTCTTC. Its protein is CASSQVPGTEQFF.

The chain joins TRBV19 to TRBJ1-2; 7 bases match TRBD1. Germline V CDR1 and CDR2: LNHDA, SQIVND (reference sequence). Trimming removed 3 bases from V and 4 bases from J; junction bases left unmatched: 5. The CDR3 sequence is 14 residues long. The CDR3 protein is CASSMKGQAYGYTF. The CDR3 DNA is TGTGCCAGTAGTATGAAAGGACAGGCCTATGGCTACACCTTC.

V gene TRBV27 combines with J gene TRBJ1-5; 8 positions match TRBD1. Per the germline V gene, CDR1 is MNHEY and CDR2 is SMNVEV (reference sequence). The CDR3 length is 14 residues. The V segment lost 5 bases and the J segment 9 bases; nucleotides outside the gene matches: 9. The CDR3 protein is CASSMTGAVLPQHF. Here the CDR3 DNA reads TGTGCCAGCAGTATGACAGGGGCGGTTCTGCCCCAGCATTTT.

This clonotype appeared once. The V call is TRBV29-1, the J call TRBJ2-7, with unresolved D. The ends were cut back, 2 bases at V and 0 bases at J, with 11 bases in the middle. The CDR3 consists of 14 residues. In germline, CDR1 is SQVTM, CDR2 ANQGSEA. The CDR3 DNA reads TGCAGCGTTGAATTCCCCAGCAGCTCCTACGAGCAGTACTTC. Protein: CSVEFPSSSYEQYF.

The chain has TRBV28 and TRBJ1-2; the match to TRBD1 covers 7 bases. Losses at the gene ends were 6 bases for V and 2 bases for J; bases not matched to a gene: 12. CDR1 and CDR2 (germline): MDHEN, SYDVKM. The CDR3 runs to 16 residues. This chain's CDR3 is CASSYGPTGRNYGYTF. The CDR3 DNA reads TGTGCCAGCAGCTACGGCCCGACAGGGCGCAACTATGGCTACACCTTC.

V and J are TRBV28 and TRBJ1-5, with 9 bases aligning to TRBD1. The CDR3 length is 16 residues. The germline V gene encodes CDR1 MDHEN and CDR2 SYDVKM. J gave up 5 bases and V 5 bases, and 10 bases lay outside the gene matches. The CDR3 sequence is CASSAVGDRVDQPQHF. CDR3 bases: TGTGCCAGCAGTGCGGTTGGGGACAGGGTCGATCAGCCCCAGCATTTT.